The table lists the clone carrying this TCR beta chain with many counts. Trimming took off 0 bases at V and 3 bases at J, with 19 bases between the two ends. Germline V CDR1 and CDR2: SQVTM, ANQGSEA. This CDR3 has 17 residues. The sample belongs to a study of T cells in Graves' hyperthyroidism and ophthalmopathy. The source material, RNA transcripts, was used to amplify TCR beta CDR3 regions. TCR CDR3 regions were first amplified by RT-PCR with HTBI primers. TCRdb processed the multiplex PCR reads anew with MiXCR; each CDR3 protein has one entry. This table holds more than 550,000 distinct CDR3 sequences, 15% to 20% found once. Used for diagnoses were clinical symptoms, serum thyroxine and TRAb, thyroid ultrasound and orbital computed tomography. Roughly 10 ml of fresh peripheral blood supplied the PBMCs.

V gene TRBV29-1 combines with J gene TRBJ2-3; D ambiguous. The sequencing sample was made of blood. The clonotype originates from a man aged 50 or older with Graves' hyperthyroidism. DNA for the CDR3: TGCAGCGTTGAAGATGTTCTGGACGCACCAAGAACAGATACGCAGTATTTT. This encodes CSVEDVLDAPRTDTQYF.